These 6 T cell receptor beta chains share one sample of origin, sequenced in a study of cytomegalovirus exposure and HLA in healthy donors. The PCR employed 60 Vbeta primers together with 13 Jbeta primers. Here immunoSEQ multiplex PCR was the method, and the copy in TCRdb shows in-frame clones only, minus some. The sample has 110,000 to 150,000 clones, around 82% seen once. Sequenced material: PBMCs. The receptors derive from a female donor in good health and CMV-seronegative.

V usage is TRBV7-2 and J usage is TRBJ2-5; 7 bases agree with TRBD1. CDR3 length: 15 amino acids. Germline CDR1 and CDR2: SGHTA and FQGNSA. Unmatched junction bases numbered 7, after V lost 1 base and J lost 5 bases. The CDR3 spells CASSLVRGPRETQYF. CDR3 coding DNA: TGTGCCAGCAGCTTAGTTAGGGGGCCGCGGGAGACCCAGTACTTC.

This clone was detected once. The CDR3 does not end in the conserved phenylalanine or tryptophan, so this is likely a read error. The gene calls are TRBV7-6 and TRBJ1-2; 7 bases are a match to TRBD1. CDR3 length equals 14 residues. CDR1 is SGHVS and CDR2 is FNYEAQ in the germline V gene. V lost 1 base to trimming and J lost 4 bases; unmatched junction nucleotides: 3. The CDR3, as DNA: TGTGCCAGCAGCTTAGGACAGGGAGGCTATGGCTACACCCTC. Protein product: CASSLGQGGYGYTL.

V gene TRBV9 combines with J gene TRBJ2-1, with 15 bases identical to TRBD2. The CDR3 has 19 residues. CDR1 SGDLS and CDR2 YYNGEE come from the germline V gene. The trim removed 0 bases at V and 0 bases at J, leaving 4 bases unmatched. The CDR3 is CASSVEGTSGRSSYNEQFF. The CDR3 region has the DNA TGTGCCAGCAGCGTAGAAGGGACTAGCGGGAGGAGCTCCTACAATGAGCAGTTCTTC.

Only a few counts were recorded for this clone. V is TRBV5-4 and J is TRBJ2-5; D is perhaps TRBD1 (5 bases). The germline V gene has CDR1 SGHNT and CDR2 YYREEE (reference sequence). The length of the CDR3 is 13 residues. V gave up 0 bases and J gave up 6 bases, with 9 bases separating them. CDR3 bases: TGTGCCAGCAGCTTGGAAGGGGCTAAGACCCAGTACTTC. The encoded protein is CASSLEGAKTQYF.

CDR3: CASSSGLAGKNEQFF. The CDR3 DNA follows: TGTGCCAGCAGCTCTGGACTAGCGGGAAAGAATGAGCAGTTCTTC. The genes are TRBV27 and TRBJ2-1, with 12 nucleotides matching TRBD2. With V trimmed by 6 bases and J by 7 bases, 7 bases remained unmatched. Per germline, CDR1 MNHEY and CDR2 SMNVEV (reference sequence). The length of the CDR3 is 15 residues.

This chain uses TRBV7-8 with TRBJ2-3, with TRBD1 as a possible D gene (5 bases). This CDR3 region has 17 residues. Trimming shortened V by 4 bases and J by 6 bases, and 23 bases separated the two germline ends. CDR1 and CDR2 from the germline V gene are SGHVS and FQNEAQ. This CDR3 reads CASSWKPQTTDTDTQYF. CDR3 coding DNA: TGTGCCAGCAGCTGGAAACCCCAGACGACAGATACCGATACGCAGTATTTT.